These T cell receptor beta chains were read from a single sample in a study of blood T cell repertoires in COVID-19. TCRdb's copy holds only in-frame clones and misses some; the assay was immunoSEQ multiplex PCR. The sample has some 300,000 clones, more than 80% seen once. The sequencing sample was made of peripheral blood. These TCRs come from a woman in her fifties or sixties with COVID-19, enrolled during active disease. Each CDR3 is given with its conserved first and last residue. D genes are given only for firm matches. Where a row states a size, it is once, few, many or the class of an expanded clone; other rows omit it.

cdr3_nt | cdr3_aa | j_call | v_call | clone_size | cdr3_length | d_call
TGTGCCTGGAGTGGCCCGGGACAGCTATCCTATGGCTACACCTTC | CAWSGPGQLSYGYTF | TRBJ1-2 | TRBV30 | NA | 15 | TRBD1
TGTGCCAGCAGCCCCGGACTAGCGGCCGATACGCAGTATTTT | CASSPGLAADTQYF | TRBJ2-3 | TRBV7-2 | NA | 14 | TRBD2
TGTGCCAGCAGTCAGCCTAGCGGGAGAAGCAATGAGCAGTTCTTC | CASSQPSGRSNEQFF | TRBJ2-1 | TRBV27 | NA | 15 | TRBD2
TGCGCCAGCAGCCCCGGACAGGGCACAGATACGCAGTATTTT | CASSPGQGTDTQYF | TRBJ2-3 | TRBV5-1 | NA | 14 | TRBD1
TGCGCCAGCAGCTCATCAGGGGGCGGGATCGGCGAGCAGTACTTC | CASSSSGGGIGEQYF | TRBJ2-7 | TRBV5-1 | NA | 15 | TRBD1
TGTGCCAGCAGCTTGGGTAGGAACACTGAAGCTTTCTTT | CASSLGRNTEAFF | TRBJ1-1 | TRBV5-5 | NA | 13 | NA
TGTGCCAGCAGTTTGGTTCGTAGGGACATGAACACTGAAGCTTTCTTT | CASSLVRRDMNTEAFF | TRBJ1-1 | TRBV27 | NA | 16 | NA
TGTGCCAGCAGCCAAGAAGACAGTTTTTTTTCCTATGGCTACACCTTC | CASSQEDSFFSYGYTF | TRBJ1-2 | TRBV4-2 | NA | 16 | NA
TGTGCCAGCAGCTCCAACTATGGGTCCTACAATGAGCAGTTCTTC | CASSSNYGSYNEQFF | TRBJ2-1 | TRBV11-2 | NA | 15 | NA
TGTGCCACCGCCCTAGCGGGAGGGAGCACAGATACGCAGTATTTT | CATALAGGSTDTQYF | TRBJ2-3 | TRBV24-1 | NA | 15 | TRBD2
TGTGCCAGCAGCCGGGGGGCTGGGGCCAACGTCCTGACTTTC | CASSRGAGANVLTF | TRBJ2-6 | TRBV28 | NA | 14 | TRBD2
TGCGCCAGCAGCCAACGGACGGGGGCCGGGGAGCTGTTTTTT | CASSQRTGAGELFF | TRBJ2-2 | TRBV4-1 | NA | 14 | NA
TGTGCCACCAGCGGGACAGGGGTTGGCACTGAAGCTTTCTTT | CATSGTGVGTEAFF | TRBJ1-1 | TRBV24-1 | few | 14 | TRBD1
TGTGCCAGCAGGGGGCCTAGCGGGAGTATTTACGAGCAGTACTTC | CASRGPSGSIYEQYF | TRBJ2-7 | TRBV27 | NA | 15 | TRBD2